The 17 T cell receptor beta chains presented below share a single source sample, sequenced in a study of control samples from healthy donors and cancer patients. Measured with immunoSEQ multiplex PCR; TCRdb has only the in-frame clones, and not every one. This table holds roughly 180,000 clones, just over 90% found once. The source material was blood. These receptors were taken from a woman between 55 and 75 years old in good health.

The chain employs TRBV7-9 and TRBJ1-3; D is uncertain. V lost 5 bases and J 1 base, leaving 15 bases between the germline ends. The germline V gene has CDR1 SEHNR and CDR2 FQNEAQ (reference sequence). This CDR3 spans 16 amino acids. The chain's CDR3 is CASSPVELLSGNTIYF. For the CDR3, the DNA is TGTGCCAGCAGCCCCGTCGAGTTACTTTCTGGAAACACCATATATTTT.

The chain couples TRBV19 to TRBJ1-4; D perhaps matches TRBD1 (6 bases). Trimming removed 5 bases from V and 2 bases from J, with 15 bases in between. Germline V gene lookup returns CDR1 LNHDA and CDR2 SQIVND (reference sequence). The CDR3 totals 16 residues. The CDR3 nucleotides are TGTGCCAGTAGTGGGGGCCGGACACGGACTAATGAAAAACTGTTTTTT. It is translated as CASSGGRTRTNEKLFF. Supplemented by reference TRBV19 and TRBJ1-4, the full variable domain reads DGGITQSPKYLFRKEGQNVTLSCEQNLNHDAMYWYRQDPGQGLRLIYYSQIVNDFQKGDIAEGYSVSREKKESFPLTVTSAQKNPTAFYLCASSGGRTRTNEKLFFGSGTQLSVL.

The chain couples TRBV2 to TRBJ2-3, with D unclear. V shed 6 bases and J shed 0 bases, with 10 bases lying between them. The CDR3 spans 14 residues. Germline V lookup: CDR1 SNHLY, CDR2 FYNNEI. The CDR3 DNA follows: TGTGCCAGCAGAGACGGACCCAGCACAGATACGCAGTATTTT. Translated: CASRDGPSTDTQYF.

V usage is TRBV11-2 and J usage is TRBJ1-3; 7 bases align to TRBD1. V dropped 6 bases and J dropped 4; count of bases not matched to a gene: 9. Germline loops: CDR1 SGHAT, CDR2 FQNNGV. The CDR3 runs 15 residues. The CDR3 nucleotides read TGTGCCAGCAGGTACACAGGGGACCAAGGAAACACCATATATTTT. Its protein product is CASRYTGDQGNTIYF.

The V and J genes are TRBV5-1 and TRBJ1-1; 7 bases align to TRBD1. Germline CDR1 reads SGHRS; CDR2 reads YFSETQ. This CDR3 is 15 amino acids long. Unmatched junction bases numbered 4, after V lost 0 bases and J lost 2 bases. The CDR3 coding sequence is TGCGCCAGCAGCTTGGCCGGGACAGTTAACACTGAAGCTTTCTTT. It yields the protein CASSLAGTVNTEAFF.

This sequence joins TRBV10-3 and TRBJ2-5; D unclear. Per germline, CDR1 ENHRY and CDR2 SYGVKD. The V end was cut by 3 bases, the J end by 7 bases, with 12 bases between. The CDR3 extends over 13 amino acids. This CDR3 reads CAISDGDFPTQYF. CDR3 DNA sequence: TGTGCCATCAGTGATGGAGACTTCCCGACCCAGTACTTC.

The J gene is TRBJ1-2, the V gene TRBV29-1; D ambiguous. This CDR3 is built from 16 residues. CDR1 is SQVTM, CDR2 ANQGSEA, per germline. Trimming removed 1 base from V and 8 bases from J, with 23 bases in between. The CDR3 spells CSVEARYGQRFVGYTF. The DNA of the CDR3 is TGCAGCGTTGAAGCAAGGTACGGGCAGCGGTTCGTGGGCTACACCTTC.

The V call is TRBV12-5, the J call TRBJ1-2, with a possible D match to TRBD1 (5 bases). The CDR3 contains 13 residues. Deletions cut 3 bases from V and 5 bases from J, with 10 bases between. The germline gives CDR1 LGHNT, CDR2 FRNRAP. The CDR3 reads CASGFLTGYGYTF. As DNA, the CDR3 is TGTGCTAGTGGTTTTTTAACAGGATATGGCTACACCTTC.

The rearrangement joins TRBV10-3 to TRBJ1-5; D is unresolved. With 0 bases removed from V and 6 bases from J, the gap between germline ends came to 15 bases. The CDR3 has 16 amino acids. CDR1 is ENHRY and CDR2 is SYGVKD in the germline V gene. Here the CDR3 DNA reads TGTGCCATCAGTGAGTCGATAAGACCCGGAGGTCAGCCCCAGCATTTT. Translated: CAISESIRPGGQPQHF.

On this clone itself: This specimen includes other DNA sequences encoding the same CDR3. The chain combines TRBV7-2 with TRBJ2-5, with no clear D. V was trimmed by 0 bases and J by 5 bases, leaving 4 bases between them. CDR1 is SGHTA and CDR2 is FQGNSA in the germline V gene. This CDR3 spans 12 amino acids. The CDR3 nucleotides read TGTGCCAGCAGCTTAGCAGGGGAGACCCAGTACTTC. Translation: CASSLAGETQYF. Together with reference TRBV7-2 and TRBJ2-5, the CDR3 gives the full variable domain: GAGVSQSPSNKVTEKGKDVELRCDPISGHTALYWYRQSLGQGLEFLIYFQGNSAPDKSGLPSDRFSAERTGGSVSTLTIQRTQQEDSAVYLCASSLAGETQYFGPGTRLLVL.

J is TRBJ2-1 and V is TRBV12-3 or TRBV12-4; D unclear. The length of the CDR3 is 12 residues. Trimming pared 6 bases from V and 6 bases from J, leaving 9 bases between. The CDR3 is CASSSITNEQFF. In DNA, the CDR3 is TGTGCCAGCAGCTCCATAACCAATGAGCAGTTCTTC.

The V gene is TRBV5-1, the J gene TRBJ1-3; tentative D call: TRBD1 (6 bases). In germline, CDR1 is SGHRS, CDR2 YFSETQ. The CDR3 is 15 amino acids. Trimming removed 0 bases from V and 3 bases from J, with 10 bases in between. CDR3 DNA: TGCGCCAGCAGCTTGGGGACAGTGAATGGAAACACCATATATTTT. It specifies CASSLGTVNGNTIYF.

The genes are TRBV27 and TRBJ1-1; no clear D gene. Germline CDR1 is MNHEY and CDR2 is SMNVEV (reference sequence). Trimming removed 4 bases from V and 1 base from J, with 7 bases in between. The CDR3 covers 13 residues. CDR3 in amino acids: CASSSSRNTEAFF. CDR3 DNA: TGTGCCAGCAGTTCCTCAAGGAACACTGAAGCTTTCTTT.

The rearrangement links TRBV4-1 to TRBJ1-1; weak D call: TRBD1 (6 bases). Germline V CDR1 and CDR2: MGHRA, YSYEKL. The CDR3 spans 14 residues. V gave up 2 bases and J gave up 6 bases, with 13 bases separating them. The CDR3 DNA sequence: TGCGCCAGCAGCCAAATCTTCGGGGGCTCTGAAGCTTTCTTT. Residues: CASSQIFGGSEAFF.

The rearrangement links TRBV13 to TRBJ2-3; possibly TRBD2 for D (5 bases). The V and J ends lost 5 bases and 4 bases respectively, with 16 bases between them. Germline V lookup: CDR1 PRHDT, CDR2 FYEKMQ (reference sequence). The length of the CDR3 is 15 residues. This chain's CDR3 is CASSPELGLSDTQYF. The CDR3 DNA reads TGTGCCAGCAGCCCCGAACTAGGGCTGTCAGATACGCAGTATTTT.

V gene TRBV27 combines with J gene TRBJ1-4, with D tentatively TRBD1 (6 bases). V was clipped by 8 bases and J by 8 bases, with 15 bases between them. The germline gives CDR1 MNHEY, CDR2 SMNVEV (reference sequence). The CDR3 is 13 amino acids. The CDR3 here is CASSTGGREKLFF. CDR3 nucleotides: TGTGCCAGCTCAACTGGGGGGCGAGAAAAACTGTTTTTT.

This clone came up once. The V and J genes are TRBV19 and TRBJ1-2, with D maybe TRBD1 (6 bases). The germline CDR1 and CDR2 sequences are LNHDA and SQIVND (reference sequence). The V end lost 3 bases, the J end lost 0 bases, and 11 bases lay between the germline ends. The CDR3 contains 15 residues. DNA of the CDR3: TGTGCCAGTAGTATCGGACAGTCTCCTAACTATGGCTACACCTTC. It translates to CASSIGQSPNYGYTF.